This entry is about one TCR beta chain. What this receptor recognizes is not known. Per-base qualities were not stored, and no clone one base away is much larger. V drops 0 bases and J drops 6 bases, leaving 9 bases in between. The CDR3 runs 12 residues from the cysteine to the phenylalanine. This entry keeps only the CDR3 DNA: 36 bases, framed from base 1. CDR1 and CDR2, looked up from the germline V gene (reference sequence), are GTSNPN and SVGIG. The data belong to a study of shared clonotypes between healthy human individuals (dated by TCRdb to 2018 to 2021). Background for the entire study: A few men and two women, aged 18 to 49 years, made up the cohort. Leukapheresis yielded between about 0.94 and 9.5 billion PBMCs per donor. Per donor, three plates each were used for CD4 naive and CD4 memory, two for CD8 naive, and one for CD8 memory. Libraries were prepared and TCR repertoires were sequenced by different laboratories using diverse techniques, in order to increase sequencing depth and limit assay-specific biases. Blood TCR repertoires of about 5 healthy adults were deeply sequenced to estimate repertoire size and the extent of clonotype sharing between individuals.

Donors were healthy HIV-negative adults with no recently reported acute infections or vaccinations. Only Caucasian adults living in Nashville, Tennessee, USA were represented among the donors. Magnetic negative selection was used to enrich CD4+ T cells, after which naive cells were positively selected on CD45RA and the negative fraction became the memory subset. Blood was obtained by leukapheresis, after which PBMCs were separated by Ficoll-Histopaque density gradient centrifugation and cryopreserved in liquid nitrogen vapor phase. Analytical flow cytometry was used to check the purity and quantity of every magnetically sorted T cell population. Genomic DNA was isolated from each sorted fraction and quantified by UV absorbance on a Nanodrop 2000c. Overall study outcomes, separate from this receptor: Compared with non-shared clonotypes, clonotypes shared by all four sorted-subset donors had higher generation probabilities. Even with the large sequencing depth, rarefaction of the sorted-subset datasets indicated that sequencing was incomplete. Sampling was limited to blood, and TCR repertoires in tissue likely differ from TCR repertoires in blood. When a handful of donors were compared, the shared fraction of clonotypes was around 5% for naive CD4, 3% to 4% for naive CD8, roughly 2.5% for memory CD4, and 0.3% to 0.5% for memory CD8. Naive subsets generally had larger estimated clonotype richness than memory subsets did. Pairwise subsampling indicated that sequencing depth was expected to affect the degree of clonotype sharing among donors. The small number of donors limited the genetic and exposure-history diversity represented.

TCR CDR3 regions were amplified from genomic DNA by multiplex PCR using the deep immunoSEQ assay. For each cell subset, the extracted genomic DNA was distributed evenly across all wells of several immunoSEQ 96-well plates, and each plate served as one replicate. Each replicate PCR for sorted subsets received 150 to 250 ng genomic DNA, equal to tens of thousands of T cell genomes. Purified libraries were measured with a Qubit 3.0 fluorometer, size-checked on a Bioanalyzer 2100, and measured again with the KAPA Library Quantification kit. A separate single-read 150-cycle Illumina NextSeq 550 flow cell was used to sequence each immunoSEQ 96-well plate. In the original analysis: Because the immunoSEQ output held only junctional sequences and lacked quality scores, the filtering could not match the filtering applied to full-length reads. Sequences were annotated with PyIR, a Python wrapper for IgBLAST v1.9, and V/J genes and CDR3 were assigned using IMGT germline references. Reads were removed for weak V/J assignments (E-value above 1e-6), missing CDR3, stop codons, out-of-frame junctions, or ambiguous translated residues. A V3J clonotype was defined by an identical inferred V gene, J gene, and CDR3 amino acid sequence. Percentage overlap between repertoires was calculated by dividing the number of shared unique clonotypes by the size of the smaller repertoire. RTK rarefaction, the Chao1 estimator, and Recon v2.1 estimates of unobserved clonotypes were used to assess repertoire richness. For all TCRbeta clonotypes obtained by the gDNA method from a few donors, generation probabilities were computed with OLGA. The source is immuneACCESS, and TCRdb retained only in-frame sequences with V and J called. Part of the clones is not carried over; for the studies checked, unresolved V genes explain less than half of this, and the remainder is unexplained. The V and J calls and clone size are taken from that table; D and trimming were inferred from the DNA. This sample comprises nearly 750,000 clones, around 77% of them detected only once. The ten largest clones take up under 2% of the sample.

The origin of this receptor is a woman in her twenties or thirties in good health. What was sequenced was memory CD4+ T cells sorted from blood. The sample's cell subset or site label, in plain terms: CD45RA-negative fraction. The sequence is built from TRBV30 and TRBJ2-7; the D gene remains uncertain. The bases are TGTGCCTGGAGTGTTTGGGTAGGCGAGCAGTACTTC. Protein translation: CAWSVWVGEQYF.